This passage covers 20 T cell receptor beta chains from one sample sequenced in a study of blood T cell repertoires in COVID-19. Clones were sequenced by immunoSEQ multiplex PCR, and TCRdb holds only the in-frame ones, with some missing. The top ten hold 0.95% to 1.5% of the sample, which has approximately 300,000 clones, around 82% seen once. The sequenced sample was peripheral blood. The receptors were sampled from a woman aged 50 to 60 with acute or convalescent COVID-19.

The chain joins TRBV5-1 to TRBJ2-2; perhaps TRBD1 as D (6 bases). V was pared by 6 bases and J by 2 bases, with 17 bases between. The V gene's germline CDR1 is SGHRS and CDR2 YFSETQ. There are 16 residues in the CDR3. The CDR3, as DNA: TGCGCCAGCACCTTAAACGCAGGGGATAACACCGGGGAGCTGTTTTTT. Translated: CASTLNAGDNTGELFF. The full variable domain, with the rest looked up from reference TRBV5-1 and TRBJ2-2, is KAGVTQTPRYLIKTRGQQVTLSCSPISGHRSVSWYQQTPGQGLQFLFEYFSETQRNKGNFPGRFSGRQFSNSRSEMNVSTLELGDSALYLCASTLNAGDNTGELFFGEGSRLTVL.

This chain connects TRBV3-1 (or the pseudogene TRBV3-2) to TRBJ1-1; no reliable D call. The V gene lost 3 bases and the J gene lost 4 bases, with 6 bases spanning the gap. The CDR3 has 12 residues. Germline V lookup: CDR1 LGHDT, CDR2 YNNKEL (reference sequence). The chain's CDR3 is CASSHSRTEAFF. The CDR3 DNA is TGTGCCAGCAGCCATTCCCGCACTGAAGCTTTCTTT.

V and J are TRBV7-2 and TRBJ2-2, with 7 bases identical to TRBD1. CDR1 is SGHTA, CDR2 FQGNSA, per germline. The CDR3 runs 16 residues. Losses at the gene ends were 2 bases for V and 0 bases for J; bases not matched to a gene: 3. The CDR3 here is CASSLSGTANTGELFF. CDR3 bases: TGTGCCAGCAGCTTATCCGGGACAGCGAACACCGGGGAGCTGTTTTTT.

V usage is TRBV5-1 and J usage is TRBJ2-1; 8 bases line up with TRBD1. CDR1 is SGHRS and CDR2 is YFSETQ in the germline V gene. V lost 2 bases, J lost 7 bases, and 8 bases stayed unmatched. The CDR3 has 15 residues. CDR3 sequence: CASSFKTGGENEQFF. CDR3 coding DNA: TGCGCCAGCAGCTTCAAAACAGGGGGTGAAAATGAGCAGTTCTTC.

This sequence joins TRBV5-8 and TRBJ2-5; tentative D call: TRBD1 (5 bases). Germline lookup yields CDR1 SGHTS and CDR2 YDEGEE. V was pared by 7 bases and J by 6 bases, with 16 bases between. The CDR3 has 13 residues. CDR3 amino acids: CASGVRGWQTQYF. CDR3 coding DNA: TGTGCCAGCGGGGTTAGGGGCTGGCAGACCCAGTACTTC.

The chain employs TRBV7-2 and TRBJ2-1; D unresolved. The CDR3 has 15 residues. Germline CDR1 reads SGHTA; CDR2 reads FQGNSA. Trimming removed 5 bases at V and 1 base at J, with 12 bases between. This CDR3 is CASSAGSPSYNEQFF. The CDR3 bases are TGTGCCAGCAGCGCCGGGTCCCCTTCCTACAATGAGCAGTTCTTC.

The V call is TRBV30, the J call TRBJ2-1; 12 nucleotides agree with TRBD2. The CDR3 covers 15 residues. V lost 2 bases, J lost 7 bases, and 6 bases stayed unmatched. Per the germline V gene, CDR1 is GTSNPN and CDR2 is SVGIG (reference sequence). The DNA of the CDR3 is TGTGCCTGGAGTAGACTAGCGGGAGATAGGAATGAGCAGTTCTTC. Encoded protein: CAWSRLAGDRNEQFF.

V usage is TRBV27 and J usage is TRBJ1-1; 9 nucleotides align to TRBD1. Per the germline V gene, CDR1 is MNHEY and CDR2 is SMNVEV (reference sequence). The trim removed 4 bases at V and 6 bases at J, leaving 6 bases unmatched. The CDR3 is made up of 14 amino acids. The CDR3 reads CASSSGTGKSEAFF. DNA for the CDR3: TGTGCCAGCAGTTCCGGGACAGGGAAGTCTGAAGCTTTCTTT.

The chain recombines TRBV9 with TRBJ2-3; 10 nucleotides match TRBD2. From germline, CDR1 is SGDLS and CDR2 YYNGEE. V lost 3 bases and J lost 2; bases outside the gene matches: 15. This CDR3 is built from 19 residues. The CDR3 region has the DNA TGTGCCAGCAGCGGGTCTTTAAGGACTAGCGGAGGACTCACAGATACGCAGTATTTT. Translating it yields CASSGSLRTSGGLTDTQYF.

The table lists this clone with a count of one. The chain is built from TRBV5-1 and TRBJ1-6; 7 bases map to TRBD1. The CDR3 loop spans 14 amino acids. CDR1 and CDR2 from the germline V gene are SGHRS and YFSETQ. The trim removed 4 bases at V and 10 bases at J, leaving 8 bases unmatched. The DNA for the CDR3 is TGCGCCAGCAGCCCTACAGGGGTGGAGTCACCCCTCCACTTT. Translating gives CASSPTGVESPLHF.

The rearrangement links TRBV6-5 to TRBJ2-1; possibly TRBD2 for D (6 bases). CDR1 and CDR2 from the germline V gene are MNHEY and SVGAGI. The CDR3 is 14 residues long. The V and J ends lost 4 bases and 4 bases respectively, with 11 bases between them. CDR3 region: CASSLGGPYNEQFF. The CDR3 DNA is TGTGCCAGCAGTTTGGGGGGACCTTACAATGAGCAGTTCTTC.

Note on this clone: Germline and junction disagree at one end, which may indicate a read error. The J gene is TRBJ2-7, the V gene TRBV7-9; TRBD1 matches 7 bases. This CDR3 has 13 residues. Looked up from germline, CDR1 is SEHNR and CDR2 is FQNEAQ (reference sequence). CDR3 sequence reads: CASSSTAGTAVSF. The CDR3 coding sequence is TGTGCCAGCAGCTCCACTGCCGGGACAGCCGTTTCCTTC.

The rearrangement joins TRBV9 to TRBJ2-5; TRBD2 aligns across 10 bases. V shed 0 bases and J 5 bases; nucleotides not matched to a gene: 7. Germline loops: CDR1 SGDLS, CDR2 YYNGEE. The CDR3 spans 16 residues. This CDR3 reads CASSVGEGLARETQYF. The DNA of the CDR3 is TGTGCCAGCAGCGTAGGGGAGGGACTAGCGCGGGAGACCCAGTACTTC.

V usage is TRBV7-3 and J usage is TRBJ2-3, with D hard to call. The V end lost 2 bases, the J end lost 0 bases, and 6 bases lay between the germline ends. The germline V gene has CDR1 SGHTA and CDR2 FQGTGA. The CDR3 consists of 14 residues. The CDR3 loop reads CASSLYESTDTQYF. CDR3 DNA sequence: TGTGCCAGCAGCTTATATGAGAGCACAGATACGCAGTATTTT.

CDR3 DNA sequence: TGTGCCAGCAGGTACAATCCCAATCAGCCCCAGCATTTT. Translation gives CASRYNPNQPQHF. The chain has TRBV2 and TRBJ1-5; unclear D gene. This CDR3 has 13 residues. V lost 6 bases, J lost 3 bases, and 9 bases lay in between. Germline CDR1 SNHLY, CDR2 FYNNEI.

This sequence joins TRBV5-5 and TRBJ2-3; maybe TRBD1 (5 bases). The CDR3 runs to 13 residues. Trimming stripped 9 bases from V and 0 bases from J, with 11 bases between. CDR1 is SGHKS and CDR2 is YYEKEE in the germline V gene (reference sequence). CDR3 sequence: CATRTFSTDTQYF. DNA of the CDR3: TGTGCCACTCGGACATTCAGCACAGATACGCAGTATTTT. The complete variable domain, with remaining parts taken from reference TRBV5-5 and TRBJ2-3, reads DAGVTQSPTHLIKTRGQQVTLRCSPISGHKSVSWYQQVLGQGPQFIFQYYEKEERGRGNFPDRFSARQFPNYSSELNVNALLLGDSALYLCATRTFSTDTQYFGPGTRLTVL.

The CDR3 nucleotides read TGTGCCATTCGGGACAGAAATGGCTACACCTTC. It is translated as CAIRDRNGYTF. J is TRBJ1-2 and V is TRBV24-1, with 7 bases fitting TRBD1. The CDR3 covers 11 residues. V lost 11 bases to trimming and J lost 6 bases; unmatched junction nucleotides: 5. Per germline, CDR1 KGHDR and CDR2 SFDVKD.

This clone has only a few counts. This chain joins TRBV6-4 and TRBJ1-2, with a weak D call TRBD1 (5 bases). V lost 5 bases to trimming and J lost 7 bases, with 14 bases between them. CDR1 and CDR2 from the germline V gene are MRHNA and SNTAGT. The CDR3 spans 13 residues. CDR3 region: CASSQDNIAGYTF. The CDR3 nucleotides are TGTGCCAGCAGTCAGGACAACATAGCTGGCTACACCTTC.

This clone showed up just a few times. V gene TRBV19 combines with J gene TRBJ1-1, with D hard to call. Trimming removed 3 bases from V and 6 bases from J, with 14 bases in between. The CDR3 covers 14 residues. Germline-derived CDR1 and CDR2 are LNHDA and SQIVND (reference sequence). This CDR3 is CASSIVNLRAEAFF. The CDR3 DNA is TGTGCCAGTAGTATCGTGAACTTACGGGCTGAAGCTTTCTTT.

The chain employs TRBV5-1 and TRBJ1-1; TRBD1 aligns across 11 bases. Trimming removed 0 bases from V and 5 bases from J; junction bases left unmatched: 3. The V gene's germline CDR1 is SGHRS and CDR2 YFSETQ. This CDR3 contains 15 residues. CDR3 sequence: CASSLGTGGFTEAFF. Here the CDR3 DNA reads TGCGCCAGCAGCTTGGGGACAGGGGGCTTTACTGAAGCTTTCTTT.